The next 9 T cell receptor beta chains were all read from a single sample in a study of CD8 T cells in ankylosing spondylitis. General study results and limits: A TCR beta motif made of several highly homologous variants seemed typical of ankylosing spondylitis blood.

One entry per CDR3 protein results from TCRdb running MiXCR on the 5' RACE reads. The table lists over 700,000 distinct CDR3 sequences, 19% of them singletons, with over 15% in the top ten. These TCRs are of unknown antigen specificity. The specimen sequenced was blood, either unsorted or a sorted T cell fraction (not recorded which). The receptors were sampled from a male donor with ankylosing spondylitis.

Many counts were recorded for this clonotype. The rearrangement uses TRBV11-2 and TRBJ2-1; no reliable D call. The germline CDR1 and CDR2 sequences are SGHAT and FQNNGV. This CDR3 has 14 amino acids. Between the trimmed V and J ends, which lost 2 bases and 5 bases, there was a span of 10 bases. Written as DNA, the CDR3 is TGTGCCAGCAGCTTACTTGGCCAAAACAATGAGCAGTTCTTC. Its translation: CASSLLGQNNEQFF.

Concerning this clonotype itself: One end of the junction does not line up with germline, which may come from a read error. The V and J genes are TRBV28 and TRBJ2-3; D gene unclear. Germline V CDR1 and CDR2: MDHEN, SYDVKM. The CDR3 covers 13 residues. In DNA, the CDR3 is TGTGCCATCAGTTTCGAGGACACAGATACGCAGTATTTT. Its protein is CAISFEDTDTQYF.

The V and J genes are TRBV2 and TRBJ1-5; D not resolved. There are 13 residues in the CDR3. Trimming pared 5 bases from V and 1 base from J, leaving 6 bases between. Germline CDR1 is SNHLY and CDR2 is FYNNEI. The DNA of the CDR3 is TGTGCCAGCAGTACCTACAGCAATCAGCCCCAGCATTTT. Translation gives CASSTYSNQPQHF.

This clonotype came up a few times. The rearrangement uses TRBV29-1 and TRBJ2-7; D gene uncertain. With 4 bases removed from V and 7 bases from J, the gap between germline ends came to 14 bases. The germline V gene has CDR1 SQVTM and CDR2 ANQGSEA. This CDR3 contains 12 residues. CDR3 residues: CSVATAALEQYF. As DNA, the CDR3 is TGCAGCGTTGCTACGGCCGCTCTGGAGCAGTACTTC.

V and J are TRBV7-2 and TRBJ2-7, with D perhaps matching TRBD1 (6 bases). The CDR3 loop spans 15 amino acids. Germline values: CDR1 SGHTA, CDR2 FQGNSA. The V and J ends lost 5 bases and 2 bases respectively, with 16 bases between them. CDR3 region: CASSRTRGQAYEQYF. As DNA, the CDR3 is TGTGCCAGCAGCCGTACCCGGGGACAAGCCTACGAGCAGTACTTC.

This clonotype was recorded a few times. The chain is built from TRBV20-1 and TRBJ2-1; TRBD2 matches at 10 bases. The CDR3 is 15 amino acids. Germline V CDR1 and CDR2: DFQATT, SNEGSKA (reference sequence). Germline trimming cut 3 bases from V and 9 bases from J; bases unmatched to any gene: 11. CDR3 region: CSASPTLAGGGEQFF. CDR3 sequence (DNA): TGCAGTGCTAGCCCCACCTTAGCGGGGGGAGGTGAGCAGTTCTTC.

This chain links TRBV7-3 with TRBJ1-1; weak D call: TRBD1 (5 bases). V dropped 5 bases and J dropped 1 base, with 26 bases sitting between them. This CDR3 spans 19 amino acids. CDR1 and CDR2 (germline): SGHTA, FQGTGA. The CDR3 spells CASSLQARVGELANTEAFF. DNA for the CDR3: TGTGCCAGCAGCCTACAAGCCAGGGTAGGGGAACTAGCGAACACTGAAGCTTTCTTT. The entire variable domain, with the rest obtained from reference TRBV7-3 and TRBJ1-1, is as follows: GAGVSQTPSNKVTEKGKYVELRCDPISGHTALYWYRQSLGQGPEFLIYFQGTGAADDSGLPNDRFFAVRPEGSVSTLKIQRTERGDSAVYLCASSLQARVGELANTEAFFGQGTRLTVV.

This clonotype has a count of ten or more. The V call is TRBV12-3 or TRBV12-4, the J call TRBJ2-1; no firm D call. The ends were cut back, 4 bases at V and 8 bases at J, with 9 bases in the middle. This CDR3 spans 12 amino acids. CDR3 region: CASSWGFDEQFF. CDR3 coding DNA: TGTGCCAGCAGTTGGGGATTCGATGAGCAGTTCTTC.

This clonotype was observed at least ten times. The chain employs TRBV5-1 and TRBJ2-7, with no clear D. Trimming removed 1 base at V and 0 bases at J, with 8 bases between. The CDR3 consists of 14 residues. In germline, CDR1 is SGHRS, CDR2 YFSETQ. CDR3 region: CASSLMSNSYEQYF. CDR3 sequence (DNA): TGCGCCAGCAGCTTGATGAGCAACTCCTACGAGCAGTACTTC.